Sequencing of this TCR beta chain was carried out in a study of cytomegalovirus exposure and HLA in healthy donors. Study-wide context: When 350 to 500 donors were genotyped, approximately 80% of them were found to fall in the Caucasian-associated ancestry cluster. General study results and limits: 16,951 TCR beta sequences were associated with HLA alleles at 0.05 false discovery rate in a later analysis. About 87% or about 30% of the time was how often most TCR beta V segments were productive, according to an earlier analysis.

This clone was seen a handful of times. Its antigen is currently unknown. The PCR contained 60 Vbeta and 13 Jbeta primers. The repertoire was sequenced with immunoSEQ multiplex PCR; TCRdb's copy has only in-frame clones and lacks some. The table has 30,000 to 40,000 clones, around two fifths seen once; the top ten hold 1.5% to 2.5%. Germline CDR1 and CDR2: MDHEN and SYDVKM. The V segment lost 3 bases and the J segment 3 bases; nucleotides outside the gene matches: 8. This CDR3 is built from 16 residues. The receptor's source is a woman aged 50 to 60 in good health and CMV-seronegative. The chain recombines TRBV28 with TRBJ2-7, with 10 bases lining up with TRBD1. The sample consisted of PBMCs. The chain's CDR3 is CASSLGPGTGVYEQYF. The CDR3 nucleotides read TGTGCCAGCAGTTTGGGTCCCGGGACAGGGGTCTACGAGCAGTACTTC. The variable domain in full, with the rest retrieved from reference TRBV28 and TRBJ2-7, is DVKVTQSSRYLVKRTGEKVFLECVQDMDHENMFWYRQDPGLGLRLIYFSYDVKMKEKGDIPEGYSVSREKKERFSLILESASTNQTSMYLCASSLGPGTGVYEQYFGPGTRLTVT.